The next 28 T cell receptor beta chains were all read from a single sample in a study of cytomegalovirus exposure and HLA in healthy donors. 60 Vbeta and 13 Jbeta primers were used in PCR. The table came from immunoSEQ multiplex PCR; TCRdb's copy has only in-frame clones and leaves some out. The sample holds some 29,000 clones, 40% to 45% seen once. Material for sequencing was PBMCs. The receptors stem from a woman in her forties or fifties in good health and CMV-seronegative.

This clone has only a few counts. V is TRBV5-1 and J is TRBJ2-2; D is unclear. CDR1 is SGHRS, CDR2 YFSETQ, per germline. This CDR3 spans 15 amino acids. The V end was cut by 5 bases, the J end by 0 bases, with 11 bases between. CDR3 protein: CASSLSTPNTGELFF. The DNA of the CDR3 is TGCGCCAGCAGTCTGAGCACTCCGAACACCGGGGAGCTGTTTTTT.

As for this clone: A read error may account for a junction end that differs from germline. The rearrangement uses TRBV27 and TRBJ1-6; 7 bases agree with TRBD1. The germline CDR1 and CDR2 sequences are MNHEY and SMNVEV (reference sequence). The CDR3 runs to 15 residues. CDR3 region: CASSLNRGLNSPLHF. DNA of the CDR3: TGCGCCAGCAGTTTGAACAGGGGTCTGAATTCACCCCTCCACTTT.

Only one count was recorded for this clone. The gene calls are TRBV5-1 and TRBJ2-7; the match to TRBD1 covers 8 bases. This CDR3 contains 17 residues. Germline lookup yields CDR1 SGHRS and CDR2 YFSETQ. V lost 0 bases to trimming and J lost 2 bases; unmatched junction nucleotides: 10. CDR3: CASSLVLGQATTYEQYF. CDR3 nucleotides: TGCGCCAGCAGCTTGGTTCTGGGACAGGCAACTACCTACGAGCAGTACTTC. The variable domain in full, completed from reference TRBV5-1 and TRBJ2-7, reads KAGVTQTPRYLIKTRGQQVTLSCSPISGHRSVSWYQQTPGQGLQFLFEYFSETQRNKGNFPGRFSGRQFSNSRSEMNVSTLELGDSALYLCASSLVLGQATTYEQYFGPGTRLTVT.

The chain joins TRBV5-6 to TRBJ2-1; 14 bases line up with TRBD2. J lost 6 bases, V lost 3 bases, and 2 bases had no gene match. The CDR3 totals 15 residues. Germline V gene lookup returns CDR1 SGHDT and CDR2 YYEEEE. The CDR3 DNA reads TGTGCCAGCAGCTCCGGACTAGCGGGAGGCAATGAGCAGTTCTTC. Translating it yields CASSSGLAGGNEQFF.

The rearrangement links TRBV5-4 to TRBJ2-7; 9 positions agree with TRBD2. The V gene's germline CDR1 is SGHNT and CDR2 YYREEE (reference sequence). The CDR3 is 16 amino acids. The V and J ends lost 4 bases and 3 bases, in that order; junction bases with no gene match: 11. DNA for the CDR3: TGTGCCAGCAGCCGGGAGGGTCTAGCGGGACGCTACGAGCAGTACTTC. It is translated as CASSREGLAGRYEQYF.

The chain combines TRBV5-6 with TRBJ1-2, with 7 bases lining up with TRBD1. After removal of 4 bases from V and 0 bases from J, the junction contained 3 bases not matched to a gene. This CDR3 region has 14 residues. Germline loops: CDR1 SGHDT, CDR2 YYEEEE. The CDR3 region is CASSRGQANYGYTF. CDR3 nucleotide sequence: TGTGCCAGCAGCCGCGGACAGGCTAACTATGGCTACACCTTC.

The V and J genes are TRBV7-9 and TRBJ2-5, with 8 positions matching TRBD2. Trimming took 5 bases from V and 10 from J; bases not matched to a gene: 6. The length of the CDR3 is 12 residues. Germline CDR1 is SEHNR and CDR2 is FQNEAQ (reference sequence). The CDR3 DNA is TGTGCCAGCAGCCCCCTCGCGGGGGGCCAGTACTTC. Protein: CASSPLAGGQYF.

This chain links TRBV28 with TRBJ2-2, with 9 bases fitting TRBD1. The V gene end was trimmed by 9 bases and the J gene end by 5 bases; junction bases not matched to a gene: 7. Germline CDR1 MDHEN, CDR2 SYDVKM. The CDR3 has 14 amino acids. CDR3 in DNA: TGTGCCAGTGCTCGGGACAGGGTAACCGGGGAGCTGTTTTTT. As protein: CASARDRVTGELFF.

The chain joins TRBV19 to TRBJ1-5, with D possibly matching TRBD1 (6 bases). The CDR3 loop spans 16 amino acids. Deletions cut 1 base from V and 1 base from J, with 11 bases between. Germline CDR1 LNHDA, CDR2 SQIVND (reference sequence). The CDR3 DNA reads TGTGCCAGTAGTATAGGTACCGGGACAAGCAATCAGCCCCAGCATTTT. Amino acid sequence: CASSIGTGTSNQPQHF.

The chain links TRBV5-4 to TRBJ2-7; no definite D call. Trimming pared 2 bases from V and 3 bases from J, leaving 9 bases between. The V gene's germline CDR1 is SGHNT and CDR2 YYREEE (reference sequence). The CDR3 is 13 amino acids. CDR3 in amino acids: CASSFLNGYEQYF. In DNA, the CDR3 is TGTGCCAGCAGCTTCTTAAACGGCTACGAGCAGTACTTC.

This clone was observed a handful of times. The chain combines TRBV4-2 with TRBJ2-7; TRBD2 matches at 12 bases. Germline values: CDR1 LGHNA, CDR2 YNFKEQ. Trimming at V came to 3 bases and at J to 4 bases, leaving 4 bases not matched to a gene. CDR3 size: 15 residues. The CDR3, as DNA: TGTGCCAGCAGCCAGTGGACTAGCGGGGCTTACGAGCAGTACTTC. It is translated as CASSQWTSGAYEQYF.

The chain uses TRBV4-1 and TRBJ2-7, with D possibly being TRBD1 (6 bases). V was clipped by 1 base and J by 3 bases, with 16 bases between them. The CDR3 consists of 16 residues. Germline CDR1 and CDR2: MGHRA and YSYEKL. CDR3 region: CASSQVPQGRGYEQYF. CDR3 coding DNA: TGCGCCAGCAGCCAAGTCCCTCAGGGGAGAGGCTACGAGCAGTACTTC.

As to this clone: The same CDR3 is also encoded by other DNA sequences in this sample. The chain employs TRBV30 and TRBJ2-7; a weak D match, TRBD1 (6 bases). CDR3 length equals 16 residues. Germline CDR1 is GTSNPN and CDR2 is SVGIG (reference sequence). V was clipped by 3 bases and J by 4 bases, with 22 bases between them. CDR3 loop: CAWSKSRTASPYEQYF. In DNA form, the CDR3 reads TGTGCCTGGAGCAAATCTCGGACAGCATCCCCATACGAGCAGTACTTC.

This chain connects TRBV5-6 to TRBJ1-2; the match to TRBD1 covers 7 bases. CDR3 length equals 13 residues. V trimming: 4 bases; J trimming: 6 bases; junction bases outside the gene matches: 6. Germline V gene lookup returns CDR1 SGHDT and CDR2 YYEEEE. As DNA, the CDR3 is TGTGCCAGCAGCCCCTCCAGGGGGAATGGCTACACCTTC. Amino acid sequence: CASSPSRGNGYTF.

V and J are TRBV2 and TRBJ1-4; 7 bases fit TRBD1. In germline, CDR1 is SNHLY, CDR2 FYNNEI. Unmatched junction bases numbered 4, after V lost 6 bases and J lost 3 bases. This CDR3 is 14 amino acids long. CDR3 bases: TGTGCCAGCAGCCTCGACAGGGCTAATGAAAAACTGTTTTTT. Protein product: CASSLDRANEKLFF. The variable domain in full, with the rest retrieved from reference TRBV2 and TRBJ1-4, is EPEVTQTPSHQVTQMGQEVILRCVPISNHLYFYWYRQILGQKVEFLVSFYNNEISEKSEIFDDQFSVERPDGSNFTLKIRSTKLEDSAMYFCASSLDRANEKLFFGSGTQLSVL.

The V gene is TRBV10-3, the J gene TRBJ1-5, with D unresolved. This CDR3 region has 13 residues. V lost 11 bases and J lost 0, with 11 bases in between. Per the germline V gene, CDR1 is ENHRY and CDR2 is SYGVKD. The CDR3 DNA reads TGTGCCCATGCTCGGGATAGCAATCAGCCCCAGCATTTT. Translating it yields CAHARDSNQPQHF.

The rearrangement uses TRBV29-1 and TRBJ2-5; 9 bases match TRBD1. Unmatched junction bases numbered 8, after V lost 6 bases and J lost 12 bases. CDR3 size: 11 residues. Germline V CDR1 and CDR2: SQVTM, ANQGSEA. CDR3 sequence reads: CSVLAGQGKYF. CDR3 DNA: TGCAGCGTCCTCGCTGGACAGGGGAAGTACTTC.

The gene calls are TRBV5-1 and TRBJ2-2, with TRBD1 matching over 9 bases. CDR1 is SGHRS, CDR2 YFSETQ, per germline. CDR3 size: 17 residues. The junction had 7 bases not matched to a gene; V was cut back by 3 bases and J by 1 base. The CDR3 DNA reads as TGCGCCAGCAGCTCACCGACAGGGGGAGGGAACACCGGGGAGCTGTTTTTT. It specifies CASSSPTGGGNTGELFF.

This chain connects TRBV19 to TRBJ1-2; 9 bases are shared with TRBD1. CDR3 length: 14 residues. The V and J ends lost 5 bases and 2 bases, in that order; junction bases with no gene match: 3. Germline V gene lookup returns CDR1 LNHDA and CDR2 SQIVND (reference sequence). CDR3 bases: TGTGCCAGTAGTGCCGGGACAGGGAACTATGGCTACACCTTC. Translated: CASSAGTGNYGYTF.

The chain combines TRBV10-3 with TRBJ2-1; TRBD1 might be the D (5 bases). The CDR3 is made up of 13 amino acids. CDR1 is ENHRY, CDR2 SYGVKD, per germline. Trimming pared 2 bases from V and 12 bases from J, leaving 14 bases between. The CDR3 bases are TGTGCCATCAGTGAGATGGCCAGGGCCTGGCAGTTCTTC. The encoded protein is CAISEMARAWQFF.

This chain uses TRBV6-6 with TRBJ1-2; 8 nucleotides align to TRBD1. This CDR3 region has 15 residues. Germline V gene sequence: CDR1 MNHNY, CDR2 SVGAGI (reference sequence). V dropped 7 bases and J dropped 2; count of bases not matched to a gene: 9. CDR3 amino acids: CASMDTGGTNYGYTF. In nucleotides, the CDR3 is TGTGCCAGCATGGATACAGGGGGGACGAACTATGGCTACACCTTC.

This chain connects TRBV6-4 to TRBJ2-3; 9 bases align to TRBD1. The V gene end was trimmed by 2 bases and the J gene end by 4 bases; junction bases not matched to a gene: 7. The V gene's germline CDR1 is MRHNA and CDR2 SNTAGT. This CDR3 contains 16 residues. This CDR3 reads CASSDHRDRVADTQYF. CDR3 in DNA: TGTGCCAGCAGTGACCACCGGGACAGGGTGGCAGATACGCAGTATTTT.

The V call is TRBV7-8, the J call TRBJ1-4; D may be TRBD1 (5 bases). Germline CDR1 and CDR2: SGHVS and FQNEAQ. V was shortened by 5 bases and J by 6 bases, with 19 bases between the two germline ends. The CDR3 spans 16 residues. CDR3 nucleotide sequence: TGTGCCAGCAGCCCCATCGGAGACAGATATGATGAAAAACTGTTTTTT. As protein: CASSPIGDRYDEKLFF.

In this sample, this clone turned up a few times. The chain employs TRBV7-6 and TRBJ2-2; D perhaps matches TRBD1 (5 bases). The V end was cut by 6 bases, the J end by 7 bases, with 15 bases between. Looked up from germline, CDR1 is SGHVS and CDR2 is FNYEAQ. The CDR3 is 14 residues long. The CDR3 loop is CASRPRGHGGELFF. Written as DNA, the CDR3 is TGTGCCAGCAGACCTAGGGGTCATGGCGGGGAGCTGTTTTTT.

This chain connects TRBV6-5 to TRBJ2-1; 10 nucleotides align to TRBD1. The CDR3 is made up of 15 amino acids. Germline V gene lookup returns CDR1 MNHEY and CDR2 SVGAGI. J lost 2 bases, V lost 5 bases, and 3 bases had no gene match. The CDR3 spells CASSRTGGTYNEQFF. CDR3 coding DNA: TGTGCCAGCAGTCGGACAGGGGGGACCTACAATGAGCAGTTCTTC.

The chain employs TRBV18 and TRBJ2-7; no firm D call. The CDR3 is 13 amino acids. Trimming cost V 0 bases and J 1 base, with 4 bases left between them. The germline gives CDR1 KGHSH, CDR2 LQKENI. In nucleotides, the CDR3 is TGTGCCAGCTCACCACCTATTTCCTACGAGCAGTACTTC. Amino acid sequence: CASSPPISYEQYF.

The rearrangement links TRBV7-8 to TRBJ2-1; 11 bases are shared with TRBD2. CDR1 and CDR2 from the germline V gene are SGHVS and FQNEAQ. After removal of 5 bases from V and 8 bases from J, the junction contained 5 bases not matched to a gene. The CDR3 loop spans 14 amino acids. CDR3 sequence (DNA): TGTGCCAGCAGCCGTAGCGGGGGGGGTGATGAGCAGTTCTTC. Translating it yields CASSRSGGGDEQFF.

The chain links TRBV4-1 to TRBJ1-1, with D possibly TRBD1 on 5 matching bases. Looked up from germline, CDR1 is MGHRA and CDR2 is YSYEKL. The CDR3 has 15 residues. V lost 0 bases and J 8 bases, leaving 16 bases between the germline ends. The CDR3: CASSQDGTGGAEAFF. The CDR3 DNA follows: TGCGCCAGCAGCCAAGATGGAACCGGGGGAGCAGAAGCTTTCTTT.